One and the same sample provided the 5 T cell receptor beta chains below, sequenced in a study of CXCR3-negative and CXCR3-positive naive CD8 T cells (dated by TCRdb to 2018 to 2020). No antigen has been assigned to these receptors. Summary of the overall study and its limitations: TRB CDR3s from CXCR3-positive naive cells showed higher hydrophobicity (lower Kidera factor 4), lower energy, and higher strength and volume indices than CXCR3-negative naive cells.

For sequencing, a NextSeq 550 was employed. The Human TCR Profiling Kit (MiLaboratory) was used to prepare UMI-labeled 5' RACE TRB cDNA libraries. TCRdb reprocessed the reads and lists each CDR3 protein sequence as a single entry, with no DNA. The table kept for this sample lists 95,000 to 100,000 distinct CDR3 sequences. The ten largest clones represent 1.1% of the sample. The specimen was naive CXCR3+ CD8+ T cells from blood. The cell subset or site label here, explained by the study, means: CD45RO-CCR7+CD27+CD95- naive CD8+ T cells expressing CXCR3 (TNR3+). These receptors originate from a human donor in good health. Some clones in this sample may be carry-over from other donors' samples.

This sequence joins TRBV5-5 and TRBJ2-7. The CDR3 runs to 11 residues. Per the germline V gene, CDR1 is SGHKS and CDR2 is YYEKEE (reference sequence). The CDR3 region is CASSVTYEQYF.

This rearrangement joins TRBV20-1 to TRBJ1-4; TCRdb returns TRBD1, unconfirmable since there is no DNA. The germline CDR1 and CDR2 sequences are DFQATT and SNEGSKA (reference sequence). This CDR3 has 15 residues. The CDR3 here is CSAREDTGVGEKLFF.

The chain links TRBV7-9 to TRBJ2-7; checking the TCRdb D call of TRBD1 is not possible without DNA. The CDR3 length is 20 residues. Germline V gene data show CDR1 as SEHNR and CDR2 as FQNEAQ (reference sequence). The CDR3 loop reads CASSPGFGGDLRKDPYEQYF.

The CDR3 reads CASSYRGAGELFF. This chain connects TRBV7-3 to TRBJ2-2; TCRdb's D call, TRBD1, is unchecked because there is no DNA. The length of the CDR3 is 13 residues. The germline V gene has CDR1 SGHTA and CDR2 FQGTGA.

The V and J genes are TRBV9 and TRBJ2-7; the TCRdb D gene call, TRBD1, has no DNA to confirm it. This CDR3 has 15 residues. CDR1 is SGDLS, CDR2 YYNGEE, per germline. The chain's CDR3 is CASSVDGEGIYEQYF. Using reference TRBV9 and TRBJ2-7 for the parts outside the CDR3, the full variable domain is DSGVTQTPKHLITATGQRVTLRCSPRSGDLSVYWYQQSLDQGLQFLIQYYNGEERAKGNILERFSAQQFPDLHSELNLSSLELGDSALYFCASSVDGEGIYEQYFGPGTRLTVT.